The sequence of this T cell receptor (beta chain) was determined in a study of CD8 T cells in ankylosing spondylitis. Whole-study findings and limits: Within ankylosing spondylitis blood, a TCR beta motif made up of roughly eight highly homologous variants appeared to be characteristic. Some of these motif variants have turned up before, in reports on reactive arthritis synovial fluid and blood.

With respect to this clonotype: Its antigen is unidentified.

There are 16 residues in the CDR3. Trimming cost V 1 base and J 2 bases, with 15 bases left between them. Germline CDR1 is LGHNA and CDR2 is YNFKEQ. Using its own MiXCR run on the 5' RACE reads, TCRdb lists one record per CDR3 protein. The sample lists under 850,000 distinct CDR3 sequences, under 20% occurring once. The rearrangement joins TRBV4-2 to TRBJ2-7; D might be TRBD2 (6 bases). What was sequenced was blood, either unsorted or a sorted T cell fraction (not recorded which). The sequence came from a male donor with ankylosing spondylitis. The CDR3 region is CASSQVSSGPTYEQYF. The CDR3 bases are TGTGCCAGCAGCCAAGTTTCCAGCGGGCCAACCTACGAGCAGTACTTC.